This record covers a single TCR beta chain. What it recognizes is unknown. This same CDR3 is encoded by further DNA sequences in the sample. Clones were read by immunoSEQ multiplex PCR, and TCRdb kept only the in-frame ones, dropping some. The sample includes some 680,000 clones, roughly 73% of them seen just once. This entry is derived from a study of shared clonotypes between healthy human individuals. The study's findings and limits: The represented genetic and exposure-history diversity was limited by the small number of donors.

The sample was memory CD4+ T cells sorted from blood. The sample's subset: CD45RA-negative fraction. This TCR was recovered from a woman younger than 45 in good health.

Here the CDR3 reads CASSQDRGPSGTYEQYF. CDR3 nucleotide sequence: TGCGCCAGCAGCCAAGATCGCGGGCCTAGCGGGACCTACGAGCAGTACTTC. The chain combines TRBV4-1 with TRBJ2-7; 9 bases align to TRBD2. Per germline, CDR1 MGHRA and CDR2 YSYEKL. CDR3 length: 17 residues. Losses at the gene ends were 0 bases for V and 2 bases for J; bases not matched to a gene: 8.